This TCR beta chain was captured in a study of metastatic and nonmetastatic thyroid tumors. In the study overall: Repertoires from blood and tumor or nodule tissue of malignant and benign thyroid patients were compared. Overall study findings and caveats: Benign nodules were reported to have significantly lower TCR beta diversity than malignant thyroid tumors, in blood and tumor.

All patients were untreated before thyroid surgery. Germline values: CDR1 MNHEY, CDR2 SVGEGT. V trimming: 5 bases; J trimming: 1 base; junction bases outside the gene matches: 6. This CDR3 spans 15 amino acids. Comments on this clone: Its specificity is not known.

Per the study methods: Built for papillary thyroid cancer, a distant-metastasis classifier drew on CDR3 differences across clinicopathological groups. From the PCR reads, TCRdb re-called clones with MiXCR. In this record, the V and J calls reflect TCRdb's handling and not the investigators' own analysis. The sample has 5,400 or so clones; 33% are singletons. The J gene is TRBJ2-7, the V gene TRBV6-2 or TRBV6-3; 9 nucleotides match TRBD1. This sequence was found in a female donor with papillary thyroid cancer or a benign thyroid nodule (not recorded which). Some clones in this sample may be carry-over from other donors' samples. What was sequenced was adjacent normal tissue. CDR3 bases: TGTGCCAGCAGTCACGGGACAGGGTCGTCCTACGAGCAGTACTTC. This sequence encodes CASSHGTGSSYEQYF.